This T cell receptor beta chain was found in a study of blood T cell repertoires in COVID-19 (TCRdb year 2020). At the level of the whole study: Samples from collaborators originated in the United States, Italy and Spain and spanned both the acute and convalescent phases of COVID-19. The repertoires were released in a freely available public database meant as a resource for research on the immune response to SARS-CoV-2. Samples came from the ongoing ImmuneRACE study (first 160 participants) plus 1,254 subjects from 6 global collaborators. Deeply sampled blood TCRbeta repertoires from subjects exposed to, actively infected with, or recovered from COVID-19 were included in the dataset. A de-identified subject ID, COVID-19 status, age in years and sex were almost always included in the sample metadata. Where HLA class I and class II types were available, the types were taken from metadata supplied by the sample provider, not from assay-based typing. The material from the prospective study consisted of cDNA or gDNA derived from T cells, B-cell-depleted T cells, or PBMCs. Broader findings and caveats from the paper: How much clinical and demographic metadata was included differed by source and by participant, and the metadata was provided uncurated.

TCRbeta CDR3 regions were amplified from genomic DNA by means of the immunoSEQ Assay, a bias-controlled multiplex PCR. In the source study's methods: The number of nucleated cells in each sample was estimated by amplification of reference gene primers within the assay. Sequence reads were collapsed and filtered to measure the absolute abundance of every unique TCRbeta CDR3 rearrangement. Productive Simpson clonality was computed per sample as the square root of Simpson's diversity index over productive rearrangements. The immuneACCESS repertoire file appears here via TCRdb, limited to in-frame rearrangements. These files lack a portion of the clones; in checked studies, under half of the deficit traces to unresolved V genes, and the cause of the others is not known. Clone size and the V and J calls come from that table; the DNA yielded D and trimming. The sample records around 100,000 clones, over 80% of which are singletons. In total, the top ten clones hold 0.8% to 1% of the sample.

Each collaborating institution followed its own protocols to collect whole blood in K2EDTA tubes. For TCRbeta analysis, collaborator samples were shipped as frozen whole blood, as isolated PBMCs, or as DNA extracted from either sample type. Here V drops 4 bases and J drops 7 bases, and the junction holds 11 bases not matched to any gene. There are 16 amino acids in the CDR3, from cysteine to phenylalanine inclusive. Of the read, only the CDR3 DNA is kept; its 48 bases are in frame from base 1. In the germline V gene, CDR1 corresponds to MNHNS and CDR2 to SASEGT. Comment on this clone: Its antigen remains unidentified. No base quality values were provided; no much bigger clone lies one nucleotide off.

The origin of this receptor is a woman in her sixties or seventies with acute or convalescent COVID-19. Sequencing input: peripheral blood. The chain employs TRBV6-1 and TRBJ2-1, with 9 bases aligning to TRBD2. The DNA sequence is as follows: TGTGCCAGCAGTGGGTCCGGGACTAGCTCACGGAATGAGCAGTTCTTC. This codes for CASSGSGTSSRNEQFF.